This T cell receptor beta chain was documented in a study of blood T cells in healthy people across ages. Next came a second PCR, run for about 7 to 11 cycles, which used a sample-barcoded 5' primer along with a J-beta primer mix. CDR3-containing paired-end reads numbering at least 2.5 million came from each sample. Each CDR3 protein is one row after TCRdb ran MiXCR on the 5' RACE reads. Of 1 million to 1.2 million distinct CDR3 sequences listed, around two fifths were seen once; the top ten hold about an eighth. The germline V gene encodes CDR1 LGHNA and CDR2 YSLEER. The CDR3 runs 15 residues. V dropped 4 bases and J dropped 7; count of bases not matched to a gene: 7. Donation came from healthy Caucasian individuals in Russia who were aged 6 to 90. Per-sample PBMC isolation yielded at least 6 million cells.

Sequencing was carried out using blood. This clonotype originated in a man younger than 35 in good health. This chain connects TRBV4-3 to TRBJ1-6; 7 bases agree with TRBD1. The CDR3 nucleotides read TGCGCCAGCAGCCGAACGGGACAGTTAAATTCACCCCTCCACTTT. Its protein is CASSRTGQLNSPLHF.